This T cell receptor (beta chain) was found in a study of blood T cells in healthy people across ages. Study background: The template switching approach captured approximately one barcoded beta molecule for every two T cells.

Primed by a sample-barcoded 5' primer and a J-beta primer mix, a second PCR proceeded for 7 to 11 cycles. Unique molecular identifiers of 12 random nucleotides labeled each cDNA. The study obtained at least 2.5 million CDR3-containing paired-end reads from every sample. TCRdb redid the calling of the 5' RACE reads with MiXCR, one entry per CDR3 protein. The sample records about 650,000 distinct CDR3 sequences, approximately 30% being singletons. Samples each yielded at least 6 micrograms of total RNA. This clonotype showed up many times. Germline values: CDR1 SGHTA, CDR2 FQGNSA. The CDR3 consists of 15 residues. V was clipped by 3 bases and J by 8 bases; unmatched bases: 6.

This sequence was found in a woman of 80 years or more in good health. The source material was blood. The chain couples TRBV7-2 to TRBJ1-4; TRBD1 aligns across 10 bases. Here the CDR3 reads CASSFSGTGDEKLFF. The CDR3 bases are TGTGCCAGCAGCTTTTCCGGGACAGGGGACGAAAAACTGTTTTTT.